This TCR beta chain was profiled in a study of blood T cell repertoires in COVID-19 (dated by TCRdb to 2020 to 2021). Study-level background: Collaborator samples came from the United States, Italy and Spain and covered acute and convalescent phases of COVID-19. The prospective study material was composed of cDNA or gDNA derived from T cells, B-cell-depleted T cells, or PBMCs. Subjects who had been exposed to COVID-19, were actively infected with it, or had recovered from it provided the deeply sampled blood TCRbeta repertoires that made up the dataset. The repertoires were released in a freely available public database intended as a resource for research on the immune response to SARS-CoV-2. Samples came from the ongoing ImmuneRACE study (first 160 participants) plus 1,254 subjects from 6 global collaborators. The sample metadata nearly always contained a de-identified subject ID, COVID-19 status, age in years and sex. Where available, HLA class I and class II types were taken from metadata supplied by the sample provider and were not determined by assay-based typing. Study-wide conclusions, independent of this receptor: Clinical and demographic metadata were provided uncurated, with the amount varying by source and participant.

From a lookup of the germline V gene, CDR1 and CDR2 are SGHRS and YFSETQ. Cut back by 3 bases and 1 base, the V and J ends lie 7 bases apart. The CDR3, from cysteine to phenylalanine, totals 13 residues. The sequence is cut down to CDR3 DNA, 39 bases in frame from base 1. Points on this clone: Its antigen is still unknown. No qualities accompany the bases; no much larger clone lies one base away.

TCRbeta CDR3 regions were amplified from genomic DNA by means of the immunoSEQ Assay, a bias-controlled multiplex PCR. Processing in the source paper ran as follows. The number of nucleated cells in each sample was estimated by amplification of reference gene primers within the assay. To quantify the absolute abundance of each unique TCRbeta CDR3 rearrangement, sequence reads were collapsed and filtered. Productive Simpson clonality was computed per sample as the square root of Simpson's diversity index over productive rearrangements. The clones in this table, taken by TCRdb from immuneACCESS, are in-frame only. Not every clone is retained; where verified, under half of the shortfall comes from an unresolved V gene, and the cause of the rest is unknown. V, J and clone size were drawn from that table, and D and trimming were deduced from the DNA. In this sample the table shows around 95,000 clones, 88% of which occur a single time. Of the sample, about 4.6% falls within the top ten clones.

Whole blood was collected in K2EDTA tubes by collaborating institutions according to the institutions' own protocols. Collaborator samples were shipped for TCRbeta analysis as frozen whole blood, isolated PBMCs, or DNA extracted from either sample type. In this chain, TRBV5-1 is recombined with TRBJ2-5; the D gene is possibly TRBD1, with 6 bases matching. The sequenced sample consisted of peripheral blood. This clonotype was obtained from a human donor in a cohort sampled during active COVID-19. CDR3 loop: CASSWDIQETQYF. The sequence in DNA is TGCGCCAGCAGCTGGGACATCCAAGAGACCCAGTACTTC.